The sequence of this TCR beta chain was determined in a study of shared clonotypes between healthy human individuals. The donors, healthy adults who were HIV-negative, had experienced no recent acute infections or vaccinations. Findings of the study overall: An expected dependence of interdonor clonotype sharing on sequencing depth was noted. Generation of non-shared clonotypes was less probable than generation of clonotypes shared by all four donors. Naive subsets typically showed greater estimated richness than memory subsets.

Here immunoSEQ multiplex PCR was the method, and the copy in TCRdb shows in-frame clones only, minus some. The sample shows some 1.5 million clones, about 96% of them seen only once. Germline V gene data show CDR1 as WSHSY and CDR2 as SAAADI. Losses at the gene ends were 2 bases for V and 1 base for J; bases not matched to a gene: 7. CDR3 length: 18 residues. This clone occurred once. No antigen is known for it. The sequencing sample was made of naive CD4+ T cells sorted from blood. Sample subset: CD45RA+ positively selected. The receptor was derived from a man between 25 and 39 years old in good health. The chain combines TRBV10-2 with TRBJ2-3; TRBD2 agrees at 12 bases. CDR3 residues: CASSERLAGVRGTDTQYF. The CDR3, as DNA: TGCGCCAGCAGTGAGAGACTAGCGGGAGTCAGAGGCACAGATACGCAGTATTTT.